This TCR beta chain originates from a study of blood T cells in healthy people across ages. Notes on the study in general: Diversity was higher, and naive CD4+ cells more numerous, in long-lived donors than in aged donors.

Germline V gives CDR1 MNHEY, CDR2 SMNVEV (reference sequence). V dropped 3 bases and J dropped 2 bases, with 12 bases sitting between them. The CDR3 loop spans 15 amino acids. The sample holds a few counts of this clonotype. Its cognate antigen is unknown. A second PCR, run for about 6 to 11 cycles, used a sample-barcoded 5' primer plus a J-beta primer mix. TCRdb reanalysed the 5' RACE reads using MiXCR and keeps one entry per CDR3 protein. This table holds over 1,500,000 distinct CDR3 sequences, 30% to 40% found once. This sequence joins TRBV27 and TRBJ2-3; D perhaps matches TRBD1 (6 bases). The sequenced sample was blood. This receptor was identified in a human donor in good health. CDR3 coding DNA: TGTGCCAGCAGTTTGCCAGGGGCCCCCACAGATACGCAGTATTTT. Protein: CASSLPGAPTDTQYF.